This T cell receptor (beta chain) emerged from a study of blood T cell repertoires in COVID-19. Unmatched junction bases numbered 7, after V lost 4 bases and J lost 0 bases. This CDR3 is built from 17 residues. The germline V gene encodes CDR1 KGHDR and CDR2 SFDVKD. This clone was observed a handful of times. Measured with immunoSEQ multiplex PCR; TCRdb has only the in-frame clones, and not every one. The sample includes roughly 59,000 clones, roughly 80% of them seen just once. The gene calls are TRBV24-1 and TRBJ2-1, with 8 nucleotides matching TRBD1. The sequence was obtained from a human donor in a cohort sampled during active COVID-19. The sequenced sample consisted of peripheral blood. The CDR3 sequence: CATSDPRQGSSYNEQFF. The CDR3 DNA sequence: TGTGCCACCAGTGACCCCCGACAGGGGAGCTCCTACAATGAGCAGTTCTTC.